Included here is one TCR beta chain sequence, with context. No antigen is known for it. It has no much larger one-base neighbor in the sample; base qualities were not kept. The method was the immunoSEQ multiplex PCR assay. For the multiplex PCR, a mixture combining 60 forward primers for TCR Vbeta segments and 13 reverse primers for TCR Jbeta segments was used. The CDR3 region of rearranged TCR beta genes was amplified from genomic DNA with a multiplex PCR assay. On the Illumina HiSeq System, the amplified TCR beta libraries were sequenced as 87-base-pair reads. The authors' analysis ran thus. A later analysis tallied roughly 78 million unique TCR beta chains across the 700 or so repertoires, and approximately 9.9 million of those chains were shared by two or more donors. Raw reads were error-corrected and collapsed into unique sequences with a nearest-neighbor algorithm that merged closely related sequences to remove PCR and sequencing errors. CDR3 sequences were aligned to IMGT reference sequences to assign V, D and J gene segments. Each retained sequence needed at least a six-nucleotide match to both a V gene segment and a J gene segment. A rearrangement was called productive if the CDR3 had no stop codons and remained in frame with V and J, and every other rearrangement was called non-productive. Following IMGT convention, CDR3 was defined as the stretch from the second conserved V-encoded cysteine up to the conserved J-encoded phenylalanine. In an earlier analysis of 500 to 650 of the donors, sequences lacking an unambiguous match to a single V gene segment were excluded. An earlier analysis of 587 of the donors called V segments functional above 56.7% productive rearrangements and segregating when the between-donor standard deviation exceeded 5%. A statistical classification framework was built for diagnosing cytomegalovirus status from the catalog of TCR beta chain sequences. In a later analysis, V and J genes were assigned by comparing TCR nucleotide sequences against IMGT/GENE-DB human TR gene sequences. In a later analysis, CDR3 sequences and most-parsimonious VDJ recombination scenarios were assigned using the TCRdist pipeline. A later analysis defined each TCR beta chain by its CDR3 amino acid sequence plus V-gene family, and excluded reads lacking a unique V-gene family. As a way to deal with suspected cross-contamination and a sequencing artifact, a later analysis dropped 640 or so nucleotide sequences that were highly shared and had low generation probability. A later analysis calculated a clonal expansion index for each public chain from normalized within-repertoire ranks of inferred template counts. A later analysis computed generation probabilities with a VDJ recombination model fitted to out-of-frame rearrangements, and checked the results against IGoR. In a later analysis, hypergeometric tests were used to score TCR-TCR, TCR-HLA and TCR-CMV co-occurrence, with a repertoire-size bias correction applied to TCR pairs. A later analysis estimated false discovery rates by permuting HLA or CMV assignments 20 times. In a later analysis, co-occurring TCRs were grouped using DBSCAN, with TCRdist sequence similarity added in when clustering inside HLA-allele-positive subsets. Co-occurrence clustering excluded repertoires with fewer than 30,000 or more than 120,000 public chains, plus five with anomalous nucleotide sharing. TCRdb stores this immuneACCESS table with in-frame sequences only. Part of the clones is absent; in the studies checked, under half of the shortfall reflects unresolved V genes, and no reason is known for the rest. The V and J calls and clone size are taken from that table; D and trimming were inferred from the DNA. The sample profile shows 100,000 to 150,000 clones; around 80% of them were found once. Of the sample, approximately 5% falls within the top ten clones.

Its CDR3 holds 16 amino acids, cysteine through phenylalanine. CDR3 DNA only is kept here, 48 bases in frame from base 1. In the germline V gene, CDR1 corresponds to ENHRY and CDR2 to SYGVKD. Trimming costs V 6 bases and J 4 bases, and their ends lie 16 bases apart. The cohort consisted of 650 to 850 healthy bone marrow donors. All cohort members were sampled while nominally healthy, although unrecorded immune exposures were likely present. The donor was CMV seronegative and belonged to the group of approximately 320 seronegative cohort members. A peripheral blood sample was collected from each donor, and TCR beta sequencing was performed on peripheral blood mononuclear cells. The Qiagen DNeasy Blood Extraction Kit was used to extract genomic DNA from the blood cell samples. This sample is part of a study of cytomegalovirus exposure and HLA in healthy donors (dated by TCRdb to about 2017). Study-wide context: An earlier analysis of 587 of the donors reported about 280 Gb of sequence data and around 100 million unique TCR beta sequences obtained from about 180 million T cells. About 310 gigabases of sequencing data and approximately 85 million unique TCR sequences were included in an early release covering around 650 HLA-typed donors. Among the roughly 400 genotyped donors, approximately 81% belonged to the genetic ancestry cluster associated with self-reported Caucasian donors. The aim of the study was to test whether cataloging public T cell receptors could identify signatures of past pathogen exposure. The study profiled the T cell repertoires of under 700 subjects by immunosequencing and related them to cytomegalovirus serostatus. Besides the first cohort of about 730 subjects, a separate validation cohort made up of over a hundred different subjects was used. To predict cytomegalovirus infection status, the study combined high-throughput TCR immunosequencing, statistical association of individual TCRs with disease status, and machine learning. A later analysis re-analyzed previously published TCR beta repertoires from 650 to 800 donors and added high-resolution HLA genotyping to study TCR occurrence patterns. Rather than using new phenotypic data, the later analysis identified candidate immune exposures from TCR beta sequences and from how often those sequences occurred across donors. An earlier analysis of 587 of the donors used high-throughput TCR beta sequencing to judge whether each TCR beta V gene segment behaved as functional or pseudogenic. Alongside the repertoire data, information on donor age, sex, ethnicity and CMV serostatus was compiled. A later genetic analysis used genome-wide SNP genotypes for about three fifths of the 666 donors, treating that subset as a discovery cohort. Every repertoire in the discovery cohort had been generated on one and the same sequencing platform. Both class I and class II loci were covered by HLA typing, at four-digit resolution. Typing coverage varied by locus: roughly 629-630 donors for A, B, C, DRB1 and DQB1; more than 500 for DQA1; nearly 610 for DPA1; about 450 for DPB1. Four to six DR-DQ haplotypes were handled as single units for association and clustering, since linkage in the cohort was strong. On average, over 200,000 unique TCR beta nucleotide sequences were sequenced per donor among a few hundred genotyped donors of the cohort, with roughly 19% of those sequences being non-productive.

Results and caveats for the whole study, not just this receptor: A later genetic analysis associated a missense DCLRE1C variant with V-gene and J-gene trimming of TCR beta chains, and an independent cohort replicated the association. This cohort had only TCR beta chains sequenced, and the lack of alpha or paired-chain data limited which features could be detected. The classifier was reported to diagnose cytomegalovirus status with high specificity and sensitivity in both the original and validation cohorts. A few of the identified cytomegalovirus-associated TCR beta chains were confirmed in vitro to be specific for cytomegalovirus antigens. Correlated functional status among segregating V segments might be attributable to linkage disequilibrium, but an unknown experimental factor could not be ruled out. Some IMGT-functional V segments, including TRBV6-2 and TRBV6-3, could not be told apart with the 87-base-pair reads, so those segments were excluded. The sequencing pipeline was judged likely to have produced a cluster of highly shared sequence variants as a technical artifact. In a later analysis, some 18,000 TCR beta sequences were associated with specific HLA alleles at a false discovery rate of 0.05. In a later analysis, HLA-associated TCR beta chains showed more clonal expansion and lower generation probabilities than non-associated chains that were equally common. Compared with the roughly 710-donor mean, donors in an Asian-associated ancestry cluster had fewer N-insertions in productive TCRs, according to a later genetic analysis. Presence/absence analyses assumed roughly uniform sequencing depth across donors, an assumption that may not hold. A further reported finding was that TCR beta sequences accurately predicted the HLA-A and HLA-B alleles for most subjects in the first cohort. According to a later analysis, parvovirus B19, influenza, CMV and Epstein-Barr virus appeared linked to several top co-occurrence clusters. Most TCR sequences were observed very rarely across donors, whereas some public TCRs were present in many individuals. The earlier analysis of a few hundred of the donors excluded 15 to 20 rarely observed V segments, including chromosome 9 orphons, because counts were too low. In an earlier analysis of over 550 of the donors, most TCR beta V segments were observed in productive rearrangements about 87% or about 30% of the time, broadly matching IMGT annotations. CMV serostatus was the only immune exposure information available for the cohort. A later analysis found that most CMV-associated TCR beta chains appeared HLA-restricted, with HLA associations seemingly driven largely by CMV exposure. According to a later analysis, TCR association rates differed among HLA loci, with DRB1 alleles showing the most associated TCRs and HLA-C alleles showing the fewest. Strong co-occurrence of HLA alleles, especially DR and DQ, made assigning TCR associations to individual alleles difficult. The study listed around 160 TCR beta chains as associated with cytomegalovirus. The authors suggested that the approach could potentially be extended to other disease states and immunological phenotypes. Because some donors lacked HLA typing at each locus, the association tests relied only on the typed subset.

The material sequenced was PBMCs. The sequence derives from a man aged 25 to 40 in good health and CMV-seronegative. The chain uses TRBV10-3 and TRBJ2-6; TRBD1 is a possible D gene, resting on 6 matching bases. The DNA sequence reads TGTGCCATCAGCCCTCTACAGGGCGCCGGGGCCAACGTCCTGACTTTC. Its protein product is CAISPLQGAGANVLTF.